This TCR beta chain is from a study of cytomegalovirus exposure and HLA in healthy donors. General study points: In terms of immune exposure information, only CMV serostatus was available. Most TCR sequences were uncommon, yet certain public TCRs appeared in many donors. As was reported, the classifier diagnosed cytomegalovirus status with high specificity and sensitivity.

The CDR3 contains 20 residues. PCR amplification relied on 60 Vbeta primers (plus 13 Jbeta primers). In the source study's methods: Later work found 80 million to 85 million unique TCR beta chains, with roughly 11 million shared. The table came from immunoSEQ multiplex PCR; TCRdb's copy has only in-frame clones and leaves some out. V and J calls and clone size come straight from that table; D and trimming were deduced from the DNA. The sample records more than 80,000 clones, over 75% being singletons. Concerning this clone itself: The antigen is not known.

What was sequenced was PBMCs. The receptor comes from a female donor in good health and CMV-seropositive. The gene calls are TRBV21-1 and TRBJ2-7; the D segment call TRBD1 is taken from the table without a DNA check. TRBV21-1 is shown as a pseudogene. The CDR3, as DNA: TGTGCCAGCAGCAAAGATGGCCCTACCACGGACAGGGGGAACTCCTACGAGCAGTACTTC. This gives the protein CASSKDGPTTDRGNSYEQYF.